These 29 T cell receptor beta chains originate from one sample sequenced in a study of control samples from healthy donors and cancer patients. Libraries were prepared by immunoSEQ multiplex PCR; TCRdb keeps only in-frame clonotypes and omits some of them. In the table there are 260,000 or so clones, roughly 82% of which are singletons. The specimen was PBMCs. The receptors here all came from a woman aged 55-69 years with lung cancer.

The V call is TRBV2, the J call TRBJ1-6; D is possibly TRBD1 (6 bases). This CDR3 has 15 amino acids. Trimming took 2 bases from V and 6 from J, leaving 11 bases between them. Germline lookup yields CDR1 SNHLY and CDR2 FYNNEI. The CDR3, as DNA: TGTGCCAGCAGTGAACAGGGGACCGGTAATTCACCCCTCCACTTT. This encodes CASSEQGTGNSPLHF.

This chain uses TRBV7-3 with TRBJ1-1; no clear D. This CDR3 region has 15 residues. Trimming stripped 1 base from V and 1 base from J, with 10 bases between. The V gene's germline CDR1 is SGHTA and CDR2 FQGTGA. CDR3 coding DNA: TGTGCCAGCAGCTTAAGTCGGACGTCGAACACTGAAGCTTTCTTT. Protein sequence: CASSLSRTSNTEAFF.

The gene calls are TRBV6-5 and TRBJ2-7, with 7 bases matching TRBD1. The CDR3 is 14 amino acids. Germline values: CDR1 MNHEY, CDR2 SVGAGI. Trimming removed 4 bases from V and 5 bases from J; junction bases left unmatched: 8. CDR3 region: CASSWINTGDEQYF. The CDR3, as DNA: TGTGCCAGCAGTTGGATTAATACAGGGGACGAGCAGTACTTC.

This clone turned up a few times. The chain is built from TRBV9 and TRBJ2-3; no clear D gene. Trimming took 3 bases from V and 4 from J, leaving 9 bases between them. Per the germline V gene, CDR1 is SGDLS and CDR2 is YYNGEE. This CDR3 comprises 13 residues. In DNA form, the CDR3 reads TGTGCCAGCAGCGCCCAGGTGGCAGATACGCAGTATTTT. It codes for CASSAQVADTQYF.

This chain uses TRBV4-1 with TRBJ1-6, with unresolved D. Trimming shortened V by 6 bases and J by 1 base, and 10 bases separated the two germline ends. The CDR3 is 15 amino acids. CDR1 is MGHRA and CDR2 is YSYEKL in the germline V gene. The chain's CDR3 is CASRPGWSYNSPLHF. CDR3 bases: TGCGCCAGCAGGCCGGGGTGGTCCTATAATTCACCCCTCCACTTT.

Worth noting for this clone: Other DNA sequences in this specimen translate into the identical CDR3. This chain joins TRBV5-1 and TRBJ2-5; 7 bases agree with TRBD2. CDR3 length equals 13 residues. V lost 3 bases to trimming and J lost 3 bases; unmatched junction nucleotides: 2. Germline V gene sequence: CDR1 SGHRS, CDR2 YFSETQ. CDR3 sequence: CASSSSGKETQYF. The DNA for the CDR3 is TGCGCCAGCAGCTCTAGCGGAAAAGAGACCCAGTACTTC.

This clone was seen more than once but under ten times. The genes are TRBV29-1 and TRBJ2-1; weak D call: TRBD2 (5 bases). The CDR3 consists of 12 residues. From germline, CDR1 is SQVTM and CDR2 ANQGSEA. Trimming removed 6 bases from V and 10 bases from J, with 16 bases in between. In DNA form, the CDR3 reads TGCAGCGTCGGGCACTTCGCGGGCGAGCAGTTCTTC. This encodes CSVGHFAGEQFF.

The rearrangement links TRBV9 to TRBJ1-6, with 8 positions matching TRBD1. V dropped 4 bases and J dropped 7; count of bases not matched to a gene: 10. In germline, CDR1 is SGDLS, CDR2 YYNGEE. This CDR3 contains 16 residues. DNA of the CDR3: TGTGCCAGCAGCAGAGACCAGGACAGGGAGAATTCACCCCTCCACTTT. Translation gives CASSRDQDRENSPLHF. The whole variable domain, filled in from reference TRBV9 and TRBJ1-6, reads DSGVTQTPKHLITATGQRVTLRCSPRSGDLSVYWYQQSLDQGLQFLIQYYNGEERAKGNILERFSAQQFPDLHSELNLSSLELGDSALYFCASSRDQDRENSPLHFGNGTRLTVT.

The chain is built from TRBV6-5 and TRBJ2-7; the D gene could be TRBD1 or TRBD2 (5 bases each). The CDR3 length is 13 residues. Between the trimmed V and J ends, which lost 8 bases and 5 bases, there was a span of 16 bases. The germline V gene has CDR1 MNHEY and CDR2 SVGAGI. CDR3 sequence (DNA): TGTGCCAGCCGTCACAATCAGGGAGACGAGCAGTACTTC. Residues: CASRHNQGDEQYF.

The rearrangement links TRBV6-1 to TRBJ2-7; 8 bases are a match to TRBD2. Germline V CDR1 and CDR2: MNHNS, SASEGT. Trimming removed 1 base from V and 2 bases from J; junction bases left unmatched: 13. The CDR3 runs to 18 residues. The chain's CDR3 is CASSEVATSGLSPYEQYF. Written as DNA, the CDR3 is TGTGCCAGCAGTGAAGTGGCTACTAGCGGCCTATCCCCCTACGAGCAGTACTTC.

V usage is TRBV19 and J usage is TRBJ2-7; 8 nucleotides align to TRBD1. The germline CDR1 and CDR2 sequences are LNHDA and SQIVND (reference sequence). The CDR3 sequence is 15 residues long. With V trimmed by 5 bases and J by 3 bases, 9 bases remained unmatched. CDR3 in DNA: TGTGCCAGTAGTCAGGACAGGGCTAGCCTCTACGAGCAGTACTTC. Translation gives CASSQDRASLYEQYF.

V gene TRBV2 combines with J gene TRBJ1-3, with D perhaps matching TRBD1 (5 bases). Trimming removed 6 bases at V and 4 bases at J, with 13 bases between. This CDR3 has 14 residues. Germline V gene data show CDR1 as SNHLY and CDR2 as FYNNEI. CDR3 nucleotides: TGTGCCAGCAGCGACTGGACACCGGGAAACACCATATATTTT. Its protein is CASSDWTPGNTIYF.

The V gene is TRBV19, the J gene TRBJ1-2, with D possibly matching TRBD1 (6 bases). Germline CDR1 and CDR2: LNHDA and SQIVND (reference sequence). The CDR3 is 12 amino acids. V was shortened by 11 bases and J by 8 bases, with 18 bases between the two germline ends. CDR3 region: CARPDRGRGYTF. In DNA form, the CDR3 reads TGTGCCCGCCCAGATCGGGGGCGAGGCTACACCTTC. Supplemented by reference TRBV19 and TRBJ1-2, the full variable domain reads DGGITQSPKYLFRKEGQNVTLSCEQNLNHDAMYWYRQDPGQGLRLIYYSQIVNDFQKGDIAEGYSVSREKKESFPLTVTSAQKNPTAFYLCARPDRGRGYTFGSGTRLTVV.

This clone was observed a few times. The rearrangement links TRBV6-5 to TRBJ1-1; D may be TRBD1 (6 bases). V was shortened by 6 bases and J by 0 bases, with 14 bases between the two germline ends. Looked up from germline, CDR1 is MNHEY and CDR2 is SVGAGI. The CDR3 is 15 residues long. The CDR3 loop is CASSPVGGLNTEAFF. CDR3 DNA: TGTGCCAGCAGCCCCGTGGGGGGGCTGAACACTGAAGCTTTCTTT.

The V call is TRBV19, the J call TRBJ1-5, with 9 bases aligning to TRBD1. Per the germline V gene, CDR1 is LNHDA and CDR2 is SQIVND (reference sequence). J was trimmed by 3 bases and V by 5 bases; bases with no gene match: 5. This CDR3 region has 15 residues. The CDR3 sequence: CASSADRGNNQPQHF. The CDR3 nucleotides are TGTGCCAGTAGTGCAGACAGGGGGAACAATCAGCCCCAGCATTTT.

The V and J genes are TRBV3-1 (or the pseudogene TRBV3-2) and TRBJ1-2; 8 bases fit TRBD1. The junction had 6 bases not matched to a gene; V was cut back by 3 bases and J by 3 bases. CDR1 and CDR2 (germline): LGHDT, YNNKEL (reference sequence). The CDR3 contains 15 residues. CDR3 sequence reads: CASSQRTGRDYGYTF. As DNA, the CDR3 is TGTGCCAGCAGCCAGAGGACAGGGAGGGACTATGGCTACACCTTC.

This chain uses TRBV3-1 (or the pseudogene TRBV3-2) with TRBJ1-2; 7 nucleotides agree with TRBD1. The ends lost 0 bases at V and 7 bases at J; junction bases unmatched: 8. Germline CDR1 and CDR2: LGHDT and YNNKEL (reference sequence). The CDR3 covers 15 residues. CDR3 in amino acids: CASSQDSQGIGGYTF. CDR3 bases: TGTGCCAGCAGCCAAGATTCACAGGGGATAGGTGGCTACACCTTC.

CDR3 coding DNA: TGCGCCAGCAGCTTTGAGGGGCAGCTTAACTATGGCTACACCTTC. Its translation is CASSFEGQLNYGYTF. The chain employs TRBV5-1 and TRBJ1-2; D might be TRBD1 (5 bases). From germline, CDR1 is SGHRS and CDR2 YFSETQ. V was trimmed by 2 bases and J by 1 base, leaving 12 bases between them. The CDR3 runs to 15 residues.

The rearrangement uses TRBV7-8 and TRBJ1-1; D is undetermined. This CDR3 contains 14 residues. From germline, CDR1 is SGHVS and CDR2 FQNEAQ. V lost 4 bases, J lost 4 bases, and 13 bases lay in between. The CDR3 DNA reads TGTGCCAGCAGCTACGTTCCATGGGGCACTGAAGCTTTCTTT. Translated, it gives CASSYVPWGTEAFF.

This clone was recorded a few times. V is TRBV9 and J is TRBJ2-5; no clear D gene. The CDR3 length is 16 residues. V was pared by 0 bases and J by 2 bases, with 14 bases between. Germline V gives CDR1 SGDLS, CDR2 YYNGEE. The DNA for the CDR3 is TGTGCCAGCAGCGTAGGGGCCTTGGCCTTTCAAGAGACCCAGTACTTC. Protein sequence: CASSVGALAFQETQYF.

The chain combines TRBV7-7 with TRBJ2-2; 12 bases align to TRBD2. Trimming removed 1 base from V and 3 bases from J; junction bases left unmatched: 3. This CDR3 spans 17 amino acids. From germline, CDR1 is SSHAT and CDR2 FNYEAQ (reference sequence). The chain's CDR3 is CASSLDRLAGDTGELFF. DNA of the CDR3: TGTGCCAGCAGCTTAGACCGACTAGCGGGAGACACCGGGGAGCTGTTTTTT.

Only one count was recorded for this clone. The J gene is TRBJ1-5, the V gene TRBV7-2, with D possibly being TRBD1 (5 bases). The CDR3 consists of 12 residues. Germline V gene sequence: CDR1 SGHTA, CDR2 FQGNSA. With 4 bases removed from V and 11 bases from J, the gap between germline ends came to 12 bases. The CDR3 nucleotides are TGTGCCAGCAGCTCTTTAGGGGTAGCCCAGCATTTT. Protein sequence: CASSSLGVAQHF.

This chain connects TRBV9 to TRBJ1-6; D call uncertain. Germline loops: CDR1 SGDLS, CDR2 YYNGEE. V was shortened by 2 bases and J by 5 bases, with 5 bases between the two germline ends. CDR3 length: 13 residues. CDR3 region: CASSVGDNSPLHF. CDR3 DNA sequence: TGTGCCAGCAGCGTCGGGGATAATTCACCCCTCCACTTT.

The chain uses TRBV6-1 and TRBJ2-5; D unclear. V lost 1 base to trimming and J lost 7 bases, with 16 bases between them. Germline loops: CDR1 MNHNS, CDR2 SASEGT. The CDR3 runs to 15 residues. CDR3 sequence reads: CASSEVGFWRGTQYF. CDR3 coding DNA: TGTGCCAGCAGTGAAGTGGGGTTTTGGCGTGGGACCCAGTACTTC.

The chain uses TRBV9 and TRBJ1-5; 7 nucleotides line up with TRBD1. The CDR3 runs 15 residues. Germline V gene sequence: CDR1 SGDLS, CDR2 YYNGEE. The trim removed 5 bases at V and 6 bases at J, leaving 11 bases unmatched. Here the CDR3 reads CASSSGGGLFQPQHF. Here the CDR3 DNA reads TGTGCCAGCAGTTCAGGGGGAGGGTTGTTTCAGCCCCAGCATTTT.

J is TRBJ1-2 and V is TRBV5-1, with 9 bases matching TRBD1. CDR1 is SGHRS, CDR2 YFSETQ, per germline. Trimming cost V 0 bases and J 13 bases; bases outside gene matches: 10. This CDR3 has 14 residues. The CDR3 coding sequence is TGCGCCAGCAGCTTGGGCCCCCAGGGACAGGGTTCCACCTTC. Translated, it gives CASSLGPQGQGSTF.

The chain employs TRBV28 and TRBJ2-2; no reliable D call. V gave up 6 bases and J gave up 0 bases, with 5 bases separating them. Germline V gene sequence: CDR1 MDHEN, CDR2 SYDVKM. This CDR3 comprises 13 residues. The CDR3 reads CASSWTNTGELFF. The CDR3 DNA reads as TGTGCCAGCAGCTGGACGAACACCGGGGAGCTGTTTTTT.

The chain is built from TRBV7-3 and TRBJ2-3, with TRBD2 matching over 12 bases. This CDR3 is 17 amino acids long. CDR1 is SGHTA, CDR2 FQGTGA, per germline. The ends lost 0 bases at V and 0 bases at J; junction bases unmatched: 1. This CDR3 is CASSLTGTSGSTDTQYF. In DNA form, the CDR3 reads TGTGCCAGCAGCTTAACTGGGACTAGCGGGAGCACAGATACGCAGTATTTT.

This clone was seen a few times. V usage is TRBV28 and J usage is TRBJ2-1; D call uncertain. The CDR3 sequence is 13 residues long. The germline V gene encodes CDR1 MDHEN and CDR2 SYDVKM. Trimming shortened V by 4 bases and J by 4 bases, and 8 bases separated the two germline ends. CDR3 nucleotides: TGTGCCAGCAGTTCCGTGAGTTACAATGAGCAGTTCTTC. It translates to CASSSVSYNEQFF.